This T cell receptor (beta chain) was identified during a study of blood T cell repertoires in COVID-19. This clone has only a few counts. The CDR3 contains 14 residues. CDR1 SGHNT and CDR2 YYREEE come from the germline V gene (reference sequence). V lost 2 bases to trimming and J lost 5 bases; unmatched junction nucleotides: 5. Clones were read by immunoSEQ multiplex PCR, and TCRdb kept only the in-frame ones, dropping some. The profile shows roughly 100,000 clones, more than 60% of them singletons. J is TRBJ2-5 and V is TRBV5-4, with 8 bases that match TRBD1. Sequencing was done on a sample of peripheral blood. The TCR sequence derives from a man in his 70s with active or convalescent COVID-19. CDR3 region: CASSFQTGEETQYF. CDR3 sequence (DNA): TGTGCCAGCAGCTTTCAGACAGGGGAGGAGACCCAGTACTTC.